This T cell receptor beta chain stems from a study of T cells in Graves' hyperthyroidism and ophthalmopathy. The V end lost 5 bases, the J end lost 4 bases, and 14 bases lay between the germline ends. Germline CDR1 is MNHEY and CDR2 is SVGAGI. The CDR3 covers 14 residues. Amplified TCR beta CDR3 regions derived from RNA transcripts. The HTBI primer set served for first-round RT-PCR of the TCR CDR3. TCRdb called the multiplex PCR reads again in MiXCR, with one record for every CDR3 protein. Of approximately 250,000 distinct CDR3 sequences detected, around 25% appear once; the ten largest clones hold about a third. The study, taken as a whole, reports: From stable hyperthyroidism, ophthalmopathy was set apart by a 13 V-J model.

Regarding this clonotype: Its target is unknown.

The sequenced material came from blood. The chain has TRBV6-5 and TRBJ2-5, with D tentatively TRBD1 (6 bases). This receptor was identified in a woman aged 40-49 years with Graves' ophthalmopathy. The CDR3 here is CASSHRVWGETQYF. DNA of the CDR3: TGTGCCAGCAGTCACAGGGTTTGGGGAGAGACCCAGTACTTC.